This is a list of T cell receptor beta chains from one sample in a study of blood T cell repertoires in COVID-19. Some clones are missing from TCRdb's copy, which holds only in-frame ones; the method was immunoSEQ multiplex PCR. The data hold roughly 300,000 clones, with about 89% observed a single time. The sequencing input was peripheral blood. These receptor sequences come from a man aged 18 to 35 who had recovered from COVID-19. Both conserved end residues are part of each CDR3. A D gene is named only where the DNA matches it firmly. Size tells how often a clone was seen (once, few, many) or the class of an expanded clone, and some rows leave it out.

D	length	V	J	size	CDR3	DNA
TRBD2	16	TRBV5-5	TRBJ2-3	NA	CASSLGRTSEADTQYF	TGTGCCAGCAGCTTGGGGCGGACTAGTGAGGCAGATACGCAGTATTTT
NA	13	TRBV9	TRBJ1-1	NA	CASSLGQFSEAFF	TGTGCCAGCAGCCTAGGACAGTTCAGTGAAGCTTTCTTT
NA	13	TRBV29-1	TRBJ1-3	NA	CSAGQTLGNTIYF	TGCAGCGCCGGACAGACACTGGGAAACACCATATATTTT
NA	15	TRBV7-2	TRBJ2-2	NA	CASSFGATNTGELFF	TGTGCCAGCAGCTTTGGGGCCACCAACACCGGGGAGCTGTTTTTT
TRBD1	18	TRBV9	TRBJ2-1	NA	CASSPQPGGTGSHNEQFF	TGTGCCAGCAGCCCTCAACCCGGGGGGACAGGGTCCCACAATGAGCAGTTCTTC
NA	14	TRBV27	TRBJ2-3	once	CASSLWPSTDTQYF	TGTGCCAGCAGTTTATGGCCCAGCACAGATACGCAGTATTTT
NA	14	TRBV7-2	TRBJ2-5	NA	CASSLAGSQETQYF	TGTGCCAGCAGCTTAGCTGGCAGTCAAGAGACCCAGTACTTC
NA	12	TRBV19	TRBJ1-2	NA	CASSIAGYGYTF	TGTGCCAGTAGTATAGCAGGATATGGCTACACCTTC
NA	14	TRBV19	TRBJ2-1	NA	CASSIYSSYNEQFF	TGTGCCAGTAGTATTTATAGCTCCTACAATGAGCAGTTCTTC
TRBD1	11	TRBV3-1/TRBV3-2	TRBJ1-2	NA	CASQTGGGYTF	TGTGCCAGCCAGACAGGGGGAGGCTACACCTTC
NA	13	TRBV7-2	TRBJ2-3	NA	CASSFYQRDTQYF	TGTGCCAGCAGCTTTTACCAGCGGGATACGCAGTATTTT
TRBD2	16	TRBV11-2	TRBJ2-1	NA	CASSGSGGVGYNEQFF	TGTGCCAGCAGTGGGTCCGGGGGGGTAGGCTACAATGAGCAGTTCTTC
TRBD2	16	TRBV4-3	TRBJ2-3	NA	CASSQDLGLAGGEQYF	TGCGCCAGCAGCCAAGACTTGGGACTAGCGGGGGGCGAGCAGTATTTT
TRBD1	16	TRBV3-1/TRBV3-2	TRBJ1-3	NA	CASSQVAGGSGNTIYF	TGTGCCAGCAGCCAAGTGGCAGGGGGTTCTGGAAACACCATATATTTT
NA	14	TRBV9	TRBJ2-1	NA	CASSVAGGINEQFF	TGTGCCAGCAGCGTAGCTGGCGGGATCAATGAGCAGTTCTTC
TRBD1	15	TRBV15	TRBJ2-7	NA	CATSREQGAWNEQYF	TGTGCCACCAGCAGAGAACAGGGGGCGTGGAACGAGCAGTACTTC
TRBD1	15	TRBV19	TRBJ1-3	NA	CATRGQGISGNTIYF	TGTGCCACTCGGGGACAGGGGATCTCTGGAAACACCATATATTTT